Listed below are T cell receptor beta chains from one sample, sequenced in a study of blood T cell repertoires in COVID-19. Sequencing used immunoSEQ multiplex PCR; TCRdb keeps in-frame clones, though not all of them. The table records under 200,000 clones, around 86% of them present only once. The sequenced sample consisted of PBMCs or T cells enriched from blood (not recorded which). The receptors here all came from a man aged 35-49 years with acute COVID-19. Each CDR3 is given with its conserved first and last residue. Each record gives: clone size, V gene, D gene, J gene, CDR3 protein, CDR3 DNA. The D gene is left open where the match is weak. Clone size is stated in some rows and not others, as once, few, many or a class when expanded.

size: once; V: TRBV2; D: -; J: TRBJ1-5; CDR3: CASKLQGSNQPQHF; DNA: TGTGCCAGCAAACTACAAGGCAGCAATCAGCCCCAGCATTTT
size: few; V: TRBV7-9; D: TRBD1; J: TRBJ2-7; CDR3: CASSQIRDRGFNEQYF; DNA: TGTGCCAGCAGCCAGATCCGGGACAGGGGGTTTAACGAGCAGTACTTC
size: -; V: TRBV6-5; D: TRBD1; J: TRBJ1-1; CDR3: CASIQGGRDEAFF; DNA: TGTGCCAGCATCCAGGGGGGCAGGGATGAAGCTTTCTTT
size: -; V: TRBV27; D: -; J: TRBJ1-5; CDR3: CASSSPGRNQPQHF; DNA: TGTGCCAGCAGTTCCCCTGGGCGCAATCAGCCCCAGCATTTT
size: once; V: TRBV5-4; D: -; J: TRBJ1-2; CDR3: CASSPSRGYGYTF; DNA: TGTGCCAGCAGCCCCAGCAGGGGCTATGGCTACACCTTC
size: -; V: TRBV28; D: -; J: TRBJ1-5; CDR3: CASMYASQPQHF; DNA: TGTGCCAGCATGTACGCCAGTCAGCCCCAGCATTTT
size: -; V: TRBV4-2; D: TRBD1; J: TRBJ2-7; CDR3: CASSREYGQGVYEQYF; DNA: TGTGCCAGCAGCCGCGAATACGGACAGGGAGTTTACGAGCAGTACTTC
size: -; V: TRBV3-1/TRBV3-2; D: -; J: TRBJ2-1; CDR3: CASSQMASSYNEQFF; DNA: TGTGCCAGCAGCCAAATGGCCTCCTCCTACAATGAGCAGTTCTTC
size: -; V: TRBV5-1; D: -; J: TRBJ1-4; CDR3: CASSLGALGEKLFF; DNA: TGCGCCAGCAGCTTAGGGGCACTGGGTGAAAAACTGTTTTTT
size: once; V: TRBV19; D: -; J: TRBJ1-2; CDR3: CASRGTLAGKANYGYTF; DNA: TGTGCCAGTAGAGGGACTCTGGCGGGGAAGGCTAACTATGGCTACACCTTC
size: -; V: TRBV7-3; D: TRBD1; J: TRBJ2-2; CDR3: CASSRRQGWAGELFF; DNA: TGTGCCAGCAGCCGACGACAGGGTTGGGCCGGGGAGCTGTTTTTT
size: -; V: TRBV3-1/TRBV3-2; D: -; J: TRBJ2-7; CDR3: CASSRGTSEQYF; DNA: TGTGCCAGCAGCCGCGGGACTTCCGAGCAGTACTTC
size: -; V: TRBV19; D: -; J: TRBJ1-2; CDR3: CASTYGYGYTF; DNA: TGTGCCAGTACGTACGGCTATGGCTACACCTTC
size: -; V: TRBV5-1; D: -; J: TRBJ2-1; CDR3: CASSLISAEVNEQFF; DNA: TGCGCCAGCAGCTTGATTAGCGCGGAGGTGAATGAGCAGTTCTTC
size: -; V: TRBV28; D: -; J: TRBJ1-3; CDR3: CASSITPGAGNTIYF; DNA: TGTGCCAGCAGTATTACCCCAGGGGCTGGAAACACCATATATTTT
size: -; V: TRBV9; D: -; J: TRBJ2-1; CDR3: CASSVDSSYNEQFF; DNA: TGTGCCAGCAGCGTAGACAGCTCCTACAATGAGCAGTTCTTC
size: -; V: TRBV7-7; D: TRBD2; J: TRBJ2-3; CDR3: CASSLLAGGRDTQYF; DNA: TGTGCCAGCAGCTTACTAGCGGGAGGGCGAGATACGCAGTATTTT
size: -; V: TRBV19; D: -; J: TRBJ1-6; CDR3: CASSETGSDHSPLHF; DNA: TGTGCCAGTAGTGAAACCGGGTCAGATCATTCACCCCTCCACTTT
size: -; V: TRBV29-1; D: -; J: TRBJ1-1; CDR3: CSAMTDMNTEAFF; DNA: TGCAGCGCCATGACAGACATGAACACTGAAGCTTTCTTT
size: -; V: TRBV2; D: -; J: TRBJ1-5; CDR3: CASSGSYSNQPQHF; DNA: TGTGCCAGCAGTGGGAGCTATAGCAATCAGCCCCAGCATTTT
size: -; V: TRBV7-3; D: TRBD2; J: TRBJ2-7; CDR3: CASSWTSGSEQYF; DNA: TGTGCCAGCAGCTGGACTAGCGGGAGCGAGCAGTACTTC
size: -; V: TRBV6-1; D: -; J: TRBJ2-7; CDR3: CASSEFGSSYEQYF; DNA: TGTGCCAGCAGTGAATTCGGGAGCTCCTACGAGCAGTACTTC
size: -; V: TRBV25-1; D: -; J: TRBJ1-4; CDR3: CASSRPQGNEKLFF; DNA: TGTGCCAGCAGTCGACCGCAGGGTAATGAAAAACTGTTTTTT
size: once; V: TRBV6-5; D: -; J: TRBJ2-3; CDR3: CASTAARRSDTQYF; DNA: TGTGCCAGCACGGCTGCTAGACGTTCTGATACGCAGTATTTT
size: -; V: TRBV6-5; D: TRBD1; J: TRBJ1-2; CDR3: CASRAGGSEGYTF; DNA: TGTGCCAGCCGAGCAGGGGGGTCAGAAGGCTACACCTTC
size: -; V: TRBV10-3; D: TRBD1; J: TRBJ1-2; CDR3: CAITLEDRERDGYTF; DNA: TGTGCCATCACTCTGGAGGACAGGGAGCGAGATGGCTACACCTTC
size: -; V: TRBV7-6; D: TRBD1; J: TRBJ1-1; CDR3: CASSRPGGTEAFF; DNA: TGTGCCAGCAGCAGGCCAGGGGGCACTGAAGCTTTCTTT
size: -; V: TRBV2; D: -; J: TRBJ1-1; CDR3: CASRERQLTTEAFF; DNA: TGTGCCAGCAGAGAACGACAGCTTACCACTGAAGCTTTCTTT
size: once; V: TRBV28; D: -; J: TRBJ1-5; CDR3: CASSPDSPNQPQHF; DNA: TGTGCCAGCAGTCCAGACAGCCCTAATCAGCCCCAGCATTTT
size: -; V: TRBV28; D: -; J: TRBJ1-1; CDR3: CASSTPRSEAFF; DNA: TGTGCCAGCAGTACACCGAGGTCTGAAGCTTTCTTT
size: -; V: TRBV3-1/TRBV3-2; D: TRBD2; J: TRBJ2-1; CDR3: CASSQGTSGWEEQFF; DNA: TGTGCCAGCAGCCAAGGGACTAGCGGGTGGGAGGAGCAGTTCTTC
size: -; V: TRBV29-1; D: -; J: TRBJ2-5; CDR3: CSVLLGAETQYF; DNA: TGCAGCGTCCTGTTGGGGGCGGAGACCCAGTACTTC
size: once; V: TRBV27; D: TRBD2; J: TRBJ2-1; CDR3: CASSLYPRLAGSYNEQFF; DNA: TGTGCCAGCAGTTTATATCCCCGGCTAGCGGGATCATACAATGAGCAGTTCTTC
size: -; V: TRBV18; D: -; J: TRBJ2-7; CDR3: CASSPQGNEQYF; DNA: TGTGCCAGCTCACCACAGGGGAACGAGCAGTACTTC
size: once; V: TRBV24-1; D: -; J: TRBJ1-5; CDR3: CATSVSGSRQPQHF; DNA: TGTGCCACCAGTGTTTCGGGGAGTCGTCAGCCCCAGCATTTT
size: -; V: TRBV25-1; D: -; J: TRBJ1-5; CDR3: CASNLGGQPQHF; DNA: TGTGCCAGCAATCTCGGCGGGCAGCCCCAGCATTTT
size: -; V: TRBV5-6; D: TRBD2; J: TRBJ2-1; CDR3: CASSLGSSGRYNEQFF; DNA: TGTGCCAGCAGCTTGGGGTCTAGCGGGAGGTACAATGAGCAGTTCTTC
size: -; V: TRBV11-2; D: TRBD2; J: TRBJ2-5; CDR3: CASRRGLAGGETQYF; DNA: TGTGCCAGCAGAAGGGGACTAGCGGGAGGGGAGACCCAGTACTTC
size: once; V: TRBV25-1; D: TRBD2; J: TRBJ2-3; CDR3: CASTDRASGRVPDTQYF; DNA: TGTGCCAGCACGGACAGGGCTAGCGGGAGAGTCCCCGATACGCAGTATTTT
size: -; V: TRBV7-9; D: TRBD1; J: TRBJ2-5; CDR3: CASSNPWDRGEETQYF; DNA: TGTGCCAGCAGCAACCCCTGGGACAGGGGGGAAGAGACCCAGTACTTC
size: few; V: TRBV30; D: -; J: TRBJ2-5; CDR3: CAWSVLRRTQYF; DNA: TGTGCCTGGAGTGTACTTCGCCGGACCCAGTACTTC
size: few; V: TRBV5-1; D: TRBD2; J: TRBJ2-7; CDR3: CASSSGLAGGLYEQYF; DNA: TGCGCCAGCAGCTCGGGACTAGCGGGAGGGCTGTACGAGCAGTACTTC
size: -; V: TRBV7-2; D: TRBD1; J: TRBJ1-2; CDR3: CASSVYSNQGGGYTF; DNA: TGTGCCAGCAGCGTATATTCTAACCAGGGGGGTGGCTACACCTTC
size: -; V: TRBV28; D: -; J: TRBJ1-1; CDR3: CASSGQFTEAFF; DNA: TGTGCCAGCAGTGGACAGTTTACTGAAGCTTTCTTT
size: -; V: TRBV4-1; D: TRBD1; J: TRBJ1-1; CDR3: CASSHGQGTEAFF; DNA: TGCGCCAGCAGCCATGGACAGGGCACTGAAGCTTTCTTT
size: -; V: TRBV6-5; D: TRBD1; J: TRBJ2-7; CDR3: CASSPSGQPYEQYF; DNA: TGTGCCAGCAGCCCCTCGGGACAGCCCTACGAGCAGTACTTC
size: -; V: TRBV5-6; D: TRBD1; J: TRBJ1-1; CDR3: CASSLAMTGKSATEAFF; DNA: TGTGCCAGCAGCTTGGCCATGACAGGGAAATCCGCCACTGAAGCTTTCTTT
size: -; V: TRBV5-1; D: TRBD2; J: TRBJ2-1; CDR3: CASSRLAGVGNEQFF; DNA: TGCGCCAGCAGCCGTCTAGCGGGAGTGGGGAATGAGCAGTTCTTC
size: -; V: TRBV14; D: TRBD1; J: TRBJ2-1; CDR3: CASSQPIRTGRVYSYNEQFF; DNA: TGTGCCAGCAGCCAACCTATCAGGACAGGGCGAGTTTACTCCTACAATGAGCAGTTCTTC
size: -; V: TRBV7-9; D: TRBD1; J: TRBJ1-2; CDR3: CASSWDRIGYTF; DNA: TGTGCCAGCAGTTGGGACAGGATCGGCTACACCTTC
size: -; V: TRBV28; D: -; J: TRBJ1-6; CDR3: CASSLAGVPLHF; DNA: TGTGCCAGCAGTTTAGCCGGGGTGCCCCTCCACTTT
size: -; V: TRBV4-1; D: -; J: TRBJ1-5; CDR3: CASSHRTESNQPQHF; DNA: TGCGCCAGCAGCCACCGCACAGAGAGCAATCAGCCCCAGCATTTT
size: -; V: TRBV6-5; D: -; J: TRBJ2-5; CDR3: CASSYSLGRVETQYF; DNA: TGTGCCAGCAGTTACTCGCTGGGCAGGGTGGAGACCCAGTACTTC
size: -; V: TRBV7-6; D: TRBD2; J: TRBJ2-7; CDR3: CASSRGGDSPYEQYF; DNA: TGTGCCAGCAGCCGGGGAGGGGACTCCCCCTACGAGCAGTACTTC
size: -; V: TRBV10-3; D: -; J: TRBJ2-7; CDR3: CAISEPTGARDEQYF; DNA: TGTGCCATCAGTGAGCCGACAGGAGCTAGAGACGAGCAGTACTTC
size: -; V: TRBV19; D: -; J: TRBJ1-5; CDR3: CASSLTNSNQPQHF; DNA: TGTGCCAGTAGTTTAACTAATAGCAATCAGCCCCAGCATTTT
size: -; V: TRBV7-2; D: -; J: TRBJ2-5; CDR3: CASSLVSGSQETQYF; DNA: TGTGCCAGCAGCTTAGTGTCCGGGTCTCAAGAGACCCAGTACTTC
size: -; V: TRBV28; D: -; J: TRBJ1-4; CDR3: CASSFGMANEKLFF; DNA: TGTGCCAGCAGTTTCGGGATGGCTAATGAAAAACTGTTTTTT
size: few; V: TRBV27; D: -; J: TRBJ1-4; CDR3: CASTRGYDRGEKLFF; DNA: TGTGCCAGCACCCGGGGGTATGATCGAGGTGAAAAACTGTTTTTT